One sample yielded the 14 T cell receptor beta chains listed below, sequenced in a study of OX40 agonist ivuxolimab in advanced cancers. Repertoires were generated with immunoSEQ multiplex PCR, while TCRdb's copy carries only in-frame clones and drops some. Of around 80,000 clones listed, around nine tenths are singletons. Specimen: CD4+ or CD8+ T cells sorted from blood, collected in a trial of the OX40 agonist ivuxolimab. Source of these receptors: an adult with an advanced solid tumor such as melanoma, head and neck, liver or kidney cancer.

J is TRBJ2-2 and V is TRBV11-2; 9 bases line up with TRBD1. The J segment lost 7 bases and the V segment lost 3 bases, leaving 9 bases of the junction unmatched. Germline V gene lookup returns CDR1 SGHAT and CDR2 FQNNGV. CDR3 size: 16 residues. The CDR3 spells CASSFRGQGRNGELFF. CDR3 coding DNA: TGTGCCAGCAGCTTTAGGGGACAGGGAAGGAACGGGGAGCTGTTTTTT.

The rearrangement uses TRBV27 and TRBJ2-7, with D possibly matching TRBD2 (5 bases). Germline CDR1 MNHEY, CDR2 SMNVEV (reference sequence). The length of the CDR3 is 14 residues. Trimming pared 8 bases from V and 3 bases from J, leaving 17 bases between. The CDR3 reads CASVGLGEGYEQYF. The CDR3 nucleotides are TGTGCCAGCGTAGGACTGGGAGAGGGCTACGAGCAGTACTTC.

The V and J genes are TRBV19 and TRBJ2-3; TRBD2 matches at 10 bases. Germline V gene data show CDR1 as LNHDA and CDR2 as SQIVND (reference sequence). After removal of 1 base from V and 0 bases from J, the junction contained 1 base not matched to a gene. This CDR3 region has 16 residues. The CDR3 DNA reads TGTGCCAGTAGTATAGGGACTAGCGGTAGCACAGATACGCAGTATTTT. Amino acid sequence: CASSIGTSGSTDTQYF.

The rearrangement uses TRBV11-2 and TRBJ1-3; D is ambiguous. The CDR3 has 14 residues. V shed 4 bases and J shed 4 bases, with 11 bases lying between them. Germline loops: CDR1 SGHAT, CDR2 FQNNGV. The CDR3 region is CASSSRLLGNTIYF. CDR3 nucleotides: TGTGCCAGCAGCTCCAGGCTCTTGGGAAACACCATATATTTT.

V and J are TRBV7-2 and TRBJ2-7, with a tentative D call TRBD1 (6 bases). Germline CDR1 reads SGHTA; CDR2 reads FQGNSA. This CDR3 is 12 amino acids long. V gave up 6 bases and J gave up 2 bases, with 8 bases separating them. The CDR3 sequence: CASSRDTYEQYF. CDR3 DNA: TGTGCCAGCAGTCGGGACACCTACGAGCAGTACTTC.

CDR3 amino acids: CAISDPTGASSSYEQYF. CDR3 nucleotides: TGTGCCATCAGTGACCCTACAGGGGCATCGAGCTCCTACGAGCAGTACTTC. The rearrangement joins TRBV10-3 to TRBJ2-7; 7 bases match TRBD1. The junction had 11 bases not matched to a gene; V was cut back by 3 bases and J by 0 bases. The CDR3 runs to 17 residues. The germline V gene has CDR1 ENHRY and CDR2 SYGVKD.

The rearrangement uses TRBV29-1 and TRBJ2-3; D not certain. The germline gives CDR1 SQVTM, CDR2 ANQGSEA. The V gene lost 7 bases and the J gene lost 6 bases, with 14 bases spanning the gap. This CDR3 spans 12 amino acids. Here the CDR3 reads CSAGGAADTQYF. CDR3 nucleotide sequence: TGCAGCGCCGGCGGTGCTGCGGATACGCAGTATTTT.

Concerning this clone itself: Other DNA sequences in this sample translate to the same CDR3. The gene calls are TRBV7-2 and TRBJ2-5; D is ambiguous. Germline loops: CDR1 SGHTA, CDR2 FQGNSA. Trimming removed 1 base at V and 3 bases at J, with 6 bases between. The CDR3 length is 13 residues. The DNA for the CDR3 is TGTGCCAGCAGCTTAGTACGAGAAGAGACCCAGTACTTC. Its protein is CASSLVREETQYF.

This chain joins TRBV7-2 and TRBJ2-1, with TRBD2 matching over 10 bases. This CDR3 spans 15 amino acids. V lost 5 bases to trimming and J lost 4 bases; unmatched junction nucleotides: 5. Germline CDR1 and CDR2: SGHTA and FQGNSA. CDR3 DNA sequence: TGTGCCAGCAGCGATCGAGCGGGGGGGTACAATGAGCAGTTCTTC. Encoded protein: CASSDRAGGYNEQFF.

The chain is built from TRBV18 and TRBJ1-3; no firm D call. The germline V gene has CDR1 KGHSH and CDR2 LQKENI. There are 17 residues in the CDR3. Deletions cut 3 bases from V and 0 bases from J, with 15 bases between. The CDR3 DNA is TGTGCCAGCTCACCCCCGCGGGTAGCGTCCTCTGGAAACACCATATATTTT. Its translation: CASSPPRVASSGNTIYF.

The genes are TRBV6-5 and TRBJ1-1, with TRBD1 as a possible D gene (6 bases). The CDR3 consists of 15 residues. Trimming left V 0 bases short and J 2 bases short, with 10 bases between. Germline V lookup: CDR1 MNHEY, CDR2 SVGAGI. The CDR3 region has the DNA TGTGCCAGCAGTTACTCTAACGGGGGCAACACTGAAGCTTTCTTT. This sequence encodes CASSYSNGGNTEAFF.

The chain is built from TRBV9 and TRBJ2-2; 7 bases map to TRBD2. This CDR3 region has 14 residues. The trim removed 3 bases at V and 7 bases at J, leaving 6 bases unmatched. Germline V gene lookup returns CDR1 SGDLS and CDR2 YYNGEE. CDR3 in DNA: TGTGCCAGCAGCGCCGGGCGGGAGTACGGGGAGCTGTTTTTT. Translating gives CASSAGREYGELFF.

CDR3 loop: CASSLGKSPLSSEQFF. DNA for the CDR3: TGTGCCAGCAGCTTAGGCAAATCGCCGCTGTCATCCGAGCAGTTCTTC. This rearrangement joins TRBV7-2 to TRBJ2-1; no reliable D call. The V gene lost 1 base and the J gene lost 10 bases, with 20 bases spanning the gap. This CDR3 is 16 amino acids long. Germline loops: CDR1 SGHTA, CDR2 FQGNSA.

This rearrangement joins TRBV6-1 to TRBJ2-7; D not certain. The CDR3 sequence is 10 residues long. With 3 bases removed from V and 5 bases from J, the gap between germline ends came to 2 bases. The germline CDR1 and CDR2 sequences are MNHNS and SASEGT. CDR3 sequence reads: CASSENEQYF. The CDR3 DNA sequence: TGTGCCAGCAGTGAGAACGAGCAGTACTTC.